What follows are 29 T cell receptor beta chains derived from one specimen sequenced in a study of technical replicates of blood from several donors (dated by TCRdb to about 2017). Preparation of the library involved the immunoSEQ multiplex PCR assay. Held by TCRdb, this immuneACCESS table contains in-frame sequences only and omits some clones. Under half of the omission traces to an unresolved V gene where checked; the cause of the rest is unknown. The sample table records tens of thousands of clones; just under 95% of these occur just once. Around 0.41% of the sample rests with the top ten. Sequencing was done on a sample of T cells isolated from PBMCs. The receptors derive from a human donor in good health.

This clone is a singleton in its sample. CDR3 sequence reads: CAWTGSLRGYTF. Here the CDR3 DNA reads TGTGCATGGACAGGCTCACTAAGGGGCTACACCTTC. This chain uses TRBV2 with TRBJ1-2; 7 nucleotides agree with TRBD1. Germline V gene data show CDR1 as SNHLY and CDR2 as FYNNEI. The CDR3 is 12 residues long.

This chain connects TRBV7-2 to TRBJ2-7; weak D call: TRBD1 (6 bases). The CDR3 runs to 15 residues. V shed 3 bases and J shed 1 base, with 13 bases lying between them. CDR1 and CDR2 (germline): SGHTA, FQGNSA. The CDR3 DNA reads as TGTGCCAGCAGCTTGGGACATCTAGCATCCTACGAGCAGTACTTC. Protein product: CASSLGHLASYEQYF.

The chain carries TRBV28 and TRBJ1-5, with a tentative D call TRBD1 (5 bases). Trimming removed 3 bases from V and 6 bases from J, with 15 bases in between. Germline CDR1 and CDR2: MDHEN and SYDVKM. The length of the CDR3 is 15 residues. CDR3 residues: CASSFRGEEGQPQHF. CDR3 nucleotide sequence: TGTGCCAGCAGTTTTCGGGGGGAAGAAGGTCAGCCCCAGCATTTT.

V gene TRBV18 combines with J gene TRBJ2-7; D remains ambiguous. Germline V gene lookup returns CDR1 KGHSH and CDR2 LQKENI. V was shortened by 2 bases and J by 3 bases, with 14 bases between the two germline ends. This CDR3 comprises 15 residues. The CDR3 DNA reads as TGTGCCAGCTCACCAGAGATAGACAAGGACTACGAGCAGTACTTC. The encoded protein is CASSPEIDKDYEQYF.

This clone appeared a single time. V is TRBV29-1 and J is TRBJ1-1; D ambiguous. V was cut by 2 bases and J by 10 bases, with 23 bases left in between. CDR1 SQVTM and CDR2 ANQGSEA come from the germline V gene. The CDR3 totals 15 residues. CDR3 in DNA: TGCAGCGTTGAACCATTAGGATCTCCGGGAAAGGGAGCTTTCTTT. Its translation: CSVEPLGSPGKGAFF.

This chain links TRBV7-2 with TRBJ2-7; 8 nucleotides match TRBD1. CDR1 and CDR2 (germline): SGHTA, FQGNSA. Losses at the gene ends were 5 bases for V and 0 bases for J; bases not matched to a gene: 3. This CDR3 region has 14 residues. CDR3 in DNA: TGTGCCAGCAGCCCCGGGACAGGCTCCTACGAGCAGTACTTC. This sequence encodes CASSPGTGSYEQYF.

The chain carries TRBV28 and TRBJ1-5; D is possibly TRBD1 (6 bases). Germline CDR1 and CDR2: MDHEN and SYDVKM. V lost 6 bases, J lost 4 bases, and 16 bases lay in between. The CDR3 is made up of 15 amino acids. The DNA for the CDR3 is TGTGCCAGCAGGCCTCCGGGACACCCGAATCAGCCCCAGCATTTT. It codes for CASRPPGHPNQPQHF.

V usage is TRBV4-1 and J usage is TRBJ2-5; 10 nucleotides agree with TRBD2. V shed 1 base and J 2 bases; nucleotides not matched to a gene: 7. Germline V gives CDR1 MGHRA, CDR2 YSYEKL. The CDR3 consists of 17 residues. This chain's CDR3 is CASSQVRGTSEQETQYF. DNA for the CDR3: TGCGCCAGCAGCCAAGTCCGGGGGACTAGCGAACAAGAGACCCAGTACTTC.

The chain joins TRBV6-6 to TRBJ2-5, with D perhaps TRBD2 (7 bases). This CDR3 is 13 amino acids long. V gave up 10 bases and J gave up 3 bases, with 15 bases separating them. Germline-derived CDR1 and CDR2 are MNHNY and SVGAGI (reference sequence). CDR3: CAIWPGGEETQYF. In DNA form, the CDR3 reads TGTGCCATTTGGCCGGGGGGCGAAGAGACCCAGTACTTC.

This clone was detected only once. The V gene is TRBV11-2, the J gene TRBJ2-6, with TRBD2 matching 8 bases. From germline, CDR1 is SGHAT and CDR2 FQNNGV. This CDR3 has 15 residues. J was trimmed by 2 bases and V by 3 bases; bases with no gene match: 0. The CDR3: CASSFGGAGANVLTF. The DNA of the CDR3 is TGTGCCAGCAGCTTCGGGGGGGCTGGGGCCAACGTCCTGACTTTC.

The V and J genes are TRBV7-3 and TRBJ2-1, with D maybe TRBD2 (6 bases). CDR3 length: 16 residues. Germline V gene sequence: CDR1 SGHTA, CDR2 FQGTGA. The V gene lost 5 bases and the J gene lost 1 base, with 15 bases spanning the gap. CDR3 residues: CASSLLRSGSYNEQFF. In nucleotides, the CDR3 is TGTGCCAGCAGCCTTCTTCGTAGCGGATCCTACAATGAGCAGTTCTTC. Variable domain in full (rest from reference TRBV7-3 and TRBJ2-1): GAGVSQTPSNKVTEKGKYVELRCDPISGHTALYWYRQSLGQGPEFLIYFQGTGAADDSGLPNDRFFAVRPEGSVSTLKIQRTERGDSAVYLCASSLLRSGSYNEQFFGPGTRLTVL.

J is TRBJ2-1 and V is TRBV19; D is unclear. V gave up 7 bases and J gave up 10 bases, with 14 bases separating them. Germline values: CDR1 LNHDA, CDR2 SQIVND (reference sequence). The CDR3 contains 12 residues. CDR3 sequence: CASNFPEVEQFF. Here the CDR3 DNA reads TGTGCCAGTAATTTCCCTGAGGTGGAGCAGTTCTTC.

This chain joins TRBV7-3 and TRBJ2-5; 8 nucleotides agree with TRBD1. The V gene's germline CDR1 is SGHTA and CDR2 FQGTGA. V was clipped by 2 bases and J by 5 bases; unmatched bases: 10. CDR3 length: 16 amino acids. For the CDR3, the DNA is TGTGCCAGCAGCTTATTAGGCAGGGGGCAAGGGGAGACCCAGTACTTC. Translated, it gives CASSLLGRGQGETQYF.

The chain has TRBV18 and TRBJ2-2; 8 bases match TRBD2. CDR1 KGHSH and CDR2 LQKENI come from the germline V gene. CDR3 size: 16 residues. The V gene end was trimmed by 10 bases and the J gene end by 4 bases; junction bases not matched to a gene: 14. CDR3 region: CATRSGREVGTGELFF. The CDR3 bases are TGTGCCACCCGATCAGGGCGGGAGGTCGGCACCGGGGAGCTGTTTTTT. Drawing the rest from reference TRBV18 and TRBJ2-2, the complete variable domain is NAGVMQNPRHLVRRRGQEARLRCSPMKGHSHVYWYRQLPEEGLKFMVYLQKENIIDESGMPKERFSAEFPKEGPSILRIQQVVRGDSAAYFCATRSGREVGTGELFFGEGSRLTVL.

This CDR3 is CASSVRGRGADTQYF. CDR3 DNA sequence: TGTGCCAGCAGCGTACGGGGCAGGGGGGCAGATACGCAGTATTTT. The chain links TRBV9 to TRBJ2-3, with TRBD1 as a possible D gene (7 bases). V was clipped by 1 base and J by 4 bases, with 13 bases between them. Per the germline V gene, CDR1 is SGDLS and CDR2 is YYNGEE. This CDR3 region has 15 residues.

The chain combines TRBV2 with TRBJ2-1, with unresolved D. V was clipped by 1 base and J by 8 bases, with 15 bases between them. Per the germline V gene, CDR1 is SNHLY and CDR2 is FYNNEI. This CDR3 comprises 15 residues. CDR3 sequence (DNA): TGTGCCAGCAGTGAAGGGTGGCAGGCCATCGATGAGCAGTTCTTC. Protein product: CASSEGWQAIDEQFF.

The chain recombines TRBV27 with TRBJ1-5, with 12 bases lining up with TRBD1. Germline values: CDR1 MNHEY, CDR2 SMNVEV (reference sequence). This CDR3 comprises 13 residues. V was clipped by 8 bases and J by 7 bases; unmatched bases: 3. The CDR3 DNA sequence: TGTGCCAGCGGGACAGGGGGCGGCCAGCCCCAGCATTTT. Translation gives CASGTGGGQPQHF.

This chain joins TRBV11-2 and TRBJ2-3, with 11 bases fitting TRBD2. The CDR3 runs to 19 residues. The V segment lost 7 bases and the J segment 5 bases; nucleotides outside the gene matches: 20. CDR1 is SGHAT, CDR2 FQNNGV, per germline. CDR3 in DNA: TGTGCCAGCATCCCCAACAGGTTTAGCGGGAGGGCCGGGGGAGATACGCAGTATTTT. This gives the protein CASIPNRFSGRAGGDTQYF.

The chain links TRBV11-3 to TRBJ2-1, with TRBD2 identical over 9 bases. V trimming: 3 bases; J trimming: 5 bases; junction bases outside the gene matches: 11. This CDR3 has 17 residues. Germline loops: CDR1 SGHNT, CDR2 YENEEA. CDR3 sequence reads: CASSLGPAGGQNNEQFF. The CDR3 DNA sequence: TGTGCCAGCAGCTTGGGCCCAGCGGGAGGACAAAACAATGAGCAGTTCTTC.

This clone came up a few times. The J gene is TRBJ1-2, the V gene TRBV20-1, with no clear D. The germline V and J ends were trimmed by 1 base and 9 bases, with 6 bases remaining between them. CDR3 size: 10 residues. Looked up from germline, CDR1 is DFQATT and CDR2 is SNEGSKA (reference sequence). CDR3 protein: CSARGGRYTF. The CDR3, as DNA: TGCAGTGCTAGAGGTGGCCGCTACACCTTC.

The V gene is TRBV19, the J gene TRBJ2-2; D not certain. The germline gives CDR1 LNHDA, CDR2 SQIVND (reference sequence). This CDR3 is built from 14 residues. V lost 2 bases to trimming and J lost 4 bases, with 8 bases between them. CDR3 coding DNA: TGTGCCAGTAGTATATCGAGGAGCACCGGGGAGCTGTTTTTT. It specifies CASSISRSTGELFF.

This chain connects TRBV5-1 to TRBJ2-1, with 9 nucleotides matching TRBD2. This CDR3 has 15 amino acids. V lost 5 bases, J lost 4 bases, and 7 bases stayed unmatched. Germline lookup yields CDR1 SGHRS and CDR2 YFSETQ. DNA of the CDR3: TGCGCCAGCAGGTTAGCGGGAGACTCGTACAATGAGCAGTTCTTC. The encoded protein is CASRLAGDSYNEQFF.

The chain links TRBV5-1 to TRBJ2-3; 7 bases fit TRBD2. The J segment lost 6 bases and the V segment lost 5 bases, leaving 9 bases of the junction unmatched. Germline V gene data show CDR1 as SGHRS and CDR2 as YFSETQ. The CDR3 contains 14 residues. The CDR3 sequence is CASSFREVGDTQYF. The CDR3 nucleotides read TGCGCCAGCAGTTTTCGGGAGGTGGGGGATACGCAGTATTTT.

In its sample, this clone was seen once. The V call is TRBV11-1, the J call TRBJ2-7; 7 nucleotides align to TRBD2. Germline V gene data show CDR1 as SGHAT and CDR2 as FQDESV (reference sequence). V gave up 1 base and J gave up 0 bases; unmatched junction bases: 6. This CDR3 has 16 amino acids. The CDR3 DNA follows: TGTGCCAGCAGCTTAGTCTTTGGCGGGGGCTCCTACGAGCAGTACTTC. This gives the protein CASSLVFGGGSYEQYF.

As DNA, the CDR3 is TGTGCCAGCAGTCCGGCGGGAGGACTACGCGACGAGCAGTACTTC. It specifies CASSPAGGLRDEQYF. This sequence joins TRBV28 and TRBJ2-7; 8 bases align to TRBD2. J gave up 5 bases and V 5 bases, and 11 bases lay outside the gene matches. The CDR3 has 15 residues. Germline lookup yields CDR1 MDHEN and CDR2 SYDVKM.

The chain employs TRBV11-2 and TRBJ1-1; weak D call: TRBD1 (5 bases). Trimming pared 5 bases from V and 7 bases from J, leaving 20 bases between. Germline V CDR1 and CDR2: SGHAT, FQNNGV. The CDR3 sequence is 15 residues long. The CDR3 DNA is TGTGCCAGCAGCCAAATCACAGGAACCGCCAGTGAAGCTTTCTTT. This translates into CASSQITGTASEAFF.

The rearrangement uses TRBV5-6 and TRBJ1-1; 9 bases line up with TRBD1. Germline CDR1 SGHDT, CDR2 YYEEEE. V was clipped by 5 bases and J by 2 bases; unmatched bases: 7. CDR3 length: 15 residues. CDR3 residues: CASRYTGGSNTEAFF. The CDR3 bases are TGTGCCAGCAGGTATACAGGGGGCTCAAACACTGAAGCTTTCTTT. Full variable domain (remainder filled in from reference TRBV5-6 and TRBJ1-1): DAGVTQSPTHLIKTRGQQVTLRCSPKSGHDTVSWYQQALGQGPQFIFQYYEEEERQRGNFPDRFSGHQFPNYSSELNVNALLLGDSALYLCASRYTGGSNTEAFFGQGTRLTVV.

This clone was detected only once. This sequence joins TRBV2 and TRBJ1-2; no clear D. The germline gives CDR1 SNHLY, CDR2 FYNNEI. CDR3 size: 13 residues. V lost 3 bases and J 4 bases, leaving 9 bases between the germline ends. Written as DNA, the CDR3 is TGTGCCAGCAGTGAGGGAGGGATCTATGGCTACACCTTC. Amino acids: CASSEGGIYGYTF.

The chain is built from TRBV19 and TRBJ2-2; the match to TRBD1 covers 8 bases. CDR3 length: 13 amino acids. CDR1 and CDR2 (germline): LNHDA, SQIVND (reference sequence). V trimming: 7 bases; J trimming: 6 bases; junction bases outside the gene matches: 4. CDR3 bases: TGTGCCAGTAAAATACAGGGGGCCGGGGAGCTGTTTTTT. This codes for CASKIQGAGELFF.